A single sample is the source of the 9 T cell receptor beta chains below, sequenced in a study of blood T cell repertoires in COVID-19. The table came from immunoSEQ multiplex PCR; TCRdb's copy has only in-frame clones and leaves some out. The table records more than 400,000 clones, roughly 87% of them present only once. The sequenced material came from PBMCs or T cells enriched from blood (not recorded which). These receptors originate from a woman aged 18-35 years who had recovered from COVID-19.

In its sample, this clone was seen a few times. V usage is TRBV5-1 and J usage is TRBJ1-4; no clear D. Trimming shortened V by 4 bases and J by 0 bases, and 10 bases separated the two germline ends. This CDR3 has 15 residues. The germline V gene has CDR1 SGHRS and CDR2 YFSETQ. The CDR3 bases are TGCGCCAGCAGCGGGGAGGTTCCAACTAATGAAAAACTGTTTTTT. Translated: CASSGEVPTNEKLFF.

The chain is built from TRBV29-1 and TRBJ1-1; D not resolved. CDR1 is SQVTM, CDR2 ANQGSEA, per germline. This CDR3 is built from 14 residues. Trimming shortened V by 4 bases and J by 0 bases, and 12 bases separated the two germline ends. The CDR3 nucleotides are TGCAGCGTTGTTGGTATCTATTTGAACACTGAAGCTTTCTTT. It specifies CSVVGIYLNTEAFF.

CDR3 coding DNA: TGTGCCAGCAGCCAAAGGACCGCCGGAGGGAACACTGAAGCTTTCTTT. It specifies CASSQRTAGGNTEAFF. This rearrangement joins TRBV3-1 (or the pseudogene TRBV3-2) to TRBJ1-1; D remains ambiguous. CDR1 is LGHDT, CDR2 YNNKEL, per germline (reference sequence). V lost 2 bases and J lost 1, with 14 bases in between. The CDR3 runs 16 residues.

This clone occurred once. The gene calls are TRBV6-2 or TRBV6-3 and TRBJ2-1; D is perhaps TRBD2 (7 bases). Trimming took 0 bases from V and 2 from J, leaving 14 bases between them. This CDR3 spans 17 amino acids. Germline CDR1 reads MNHEY; CDR2 reads SVGEGT. In nucleotides, the CDR3 is TGTGCCAGCAGTTACTCGGCGCGGGGGCGAACCTACAATGAGCAGTTCTTC. Its protein product is CASSYSARGRTYNEQFF.

This clone was found once. The chain joins TRBV3-1 (or the pseudogene TRBV3-2) to TRBJ2-3; 13 nucleotides agree with TRBD2. J lost 4 bases, V lost 4 bases, and 5 bases had no gene match. This CDR3 region has 16 residues. Germline V lookup: CDR1 LGHDT, CDR2 YNNKEL (reference sequence). CDR3 sequence reads: CASSRTSGGGPDTQYF. The CDR3 DNA follows: TGTGCCAGCAGCCGAACTAGCGGGGGGGGTCCAGATACGCAGTATTTT.

This clone has a single count. The rearrangement links TRBV10-2 to TRBJ1-5, with 8 bases that match TRBD1. The V and J ends lost 6 bases and 5 bases, in that order; junction bases with no gene match: 6. The CDR3 is 14 residues long. CDR1 and CDR2 (germline): WSHSY, SAAADI. CDR3 sequence reads: CASRGQGADQPQHF. CDR3 coding DNA: TGCGCCAGCAGAGGACAGGGTGCCGATCAGCCCCAGCATTTT.

As DNA, the CDR3 is TGTGCCAGCAGCCACTCAAAAGCGGGAACCTACAATGAGCAGTTCTTC. It translates to CASSHSKAGTYNEQFF. The chain carries TRBV3-1 (or the pseudogene TRBV3-2) and TRBJ2-1; TRBD2 aligns across 7 bases. The CDR3 has 16 amino acids. Germline loops: CDR1 LGHDT, CDR2 YNNKEL (reference sequence). V shed 3 bases and J 2 bases; nucleotides not matched to a gene: 7.

CDR3 sequence (DNA): TGTGCCAGCAGCTTAGAGGTCGGGACTCGGAGAGGGACCCAGTACTTC. Its protein product is CASSLEVGTRRGTQYF. The V call is TRBV7-2, the J call TRBJ2-5; D may be TRBD2 (6 bases). This CDR3 has 16 amino acids. CDR1 SGHTA and CDR2 FQGNSA come from the germline V gene. The ends were cut back, 1 base at V and 7 bases at J, with 19 bases in the middle.

The genes are TRBV5-6 and TRBJ2-3, with 9 bases fitting TRBD1. The CDR3 loop spans 14 amino acids. Germline V lookup: CDR1 SGHDT, CDR2 YYEEEE. With 3 bases clipped from V and 5 bases from J, the junction kept 4 bases outside the gene matches. CDR3 coding DNA: TGTGCCAGCAGCTACAGGGGGCAGGGAGATACGCAGTATTTT. Translating it yields CASSYRGQGDTQYF.